This T cell receptor beta chain was sequenced during a study of T cell changes during pregnancy in multiple sclerosis. Only in-frame clones appear in the TCRdb table, and some are missing; sequencing was by immunoSEQ multiplex PCR. The data show tens of thousands of clones, around 90% seen once. The CDR3 is 12 amino acids. V was trimmed by 5 bases and J by 7 bases, leaving 9 bases between them. Looked up from germline, CDR1 is MNHNS and CDR2 is SASEGT. The TCR originated in a female donor with multiple sclerosis, enrolled in a pregnancy study. The specimen was peripheral blood, collected in the third trimester of pregnancy. The chain has TRBV6-1 and TRBJ2-1; tentatively, D is TRBD1 (6 bases). The CDR3 spells CASSQGINEQFF. The CDR3 region has the DNA TGTGCCAGCAGTCAGGGGATTAATGAGCAGTTCTTC.